Below, 29 T cell receptor beta chains from the same sample are listed, as sequenced in a study of shared clonotypes between healthy human individuals. The table came from immunoSEQ multiplex PCR; TCRdb's copy has only in-frame clones and leaves some out. Of roughly 1.5 million clones in the sample, 95% to 99% were seen once. The specimen sequenced was naive CD4+ T cells sorted from blood. Regarding subset: CD45RA+ positively selected. The receptors originated from a man younger than 45 in good health.

The chain employs TRBV4-3 and TRBJ2-3, with 14 bases matching TRBD2. Trimming took 3 bases from V and 2 from J; bases not matched to a gene: 7. CDR3 length: 18 residues. Germline V lookup: CDR1 LGHNA, CDR2 YSLEER. The CDR3 reads CASSQGRTSGRNTDTQYF. The CDR3 coding sequence is TGCGCCAGCAGCCAGGGTAGGACTAGCGGGAGGAACACAGATACGCAGTATTTT.

The J gene is TRBJ2-3, the V gene TRBV27, with TRBD2 identical over 9 bases. CDR3 length: 16 amino acids. V lost 5 bases to trimming and J lost 2 bases; unmatched junction nucleotides: 8. Germline loops: CDR1 MNHEY, CDR2 SMNVEV (reference sequence). The CDR3 sequence: CASSKTSGRFTDTQYF. The CDR3, as DNA: TGTGCCAGCAGTAAGACGAGCGGGAGGTTCACAGATACGCAGTATTTT.

The chain has TRBV4-1 and TRBJ2-7; no reliable D call. Germline V gene lookup returns CDR1 MGHRA and CDR2 YSYEKL. Trimming pared 4 bases from V and 3 bases from J, leaving 13 bases between. The CDR3 loop spans 14 amino acids. The CDR3 bases are TGCGCCAGCAGCCCGCCGGATCGACGCTACGAGCAGTACTTC. Its protein is CASSPPDRRYEQYF.

The V call is TRBV9, the J call TRBJ2-7, with D possibly matching TRBD2 (5 bases). Trimming removed 3 bases at V and 6 bases at J, with 13 bases between. This CDR3 region has 13 residues. The germline V gene encodes CDR1 SGDLS and CDR2 YYNGEE. The CDR3 protein is CASSAALRGEQYF. Here the CDR3 DNA reads TGTGCCAGCAGCGCCGCACTTCGGGGCGAGCAGTACTTC.

The genes are TRBV28 and TRBJ2-7, with TRBD1 matching 10 bases. The CDR3 loop spans 16 amino acids. V lost 1 base to trimming and J lost 2 bases; unmatched junction nucleotides: 5. CDR1 and CDR2 (germline): MDHEN, SYDVKM. CDR3 amino acids: CASSLSGQGSTYEQYF. CDR3 bases: TGTGCCAGCAGTTTATCGGGACAGGGGTCCACCTACGAGCAGTACTTC.

This rearrangement joins TRBV2 to TRBJ1-5, with TRBD1 as a possible D gene (6 bases). The CDR3 runs 16 residues. The ends were cut back, 3 bases at V and 1 base at J, with 13 bases in the middle. In germline, CDR1 is SNHLY, CDR2 FYNNEI. CDR3 nucleotide sequence: TGTGCCAGCAGTGATTCCAGGGGTCGGAGCAATCAGCCCCAGCATTTT. Its translation is CASSDSRGRSNQPQHF.

The J gene is TRBJ1-1, the V gene TRBV5-5, with D unresolved. V was cut by 0 bases and J by 0 bases, with 9 bases left in between. Per germline, CDR1 SGHKS and CDR2 YYEKEE (reference sequence). The CDR3 is 15 residues long. The CDR3 bases are TGTGCCAGCAGCTTGGATGGCAGCCTGAACACTGAAGCTTTCTTT. Its protein product is CASSLDGSLNTEAFF.

CDR3 in DNA: TGCGCCAGCAGTGAATCGCTAGCGGCGCTCACAGATACGCAGTATTTT. This gives the protein CASSESLAALTDTQYF. The gene calls are TRBV10-1 and TRBJ2-3; 7 bases match TRBD2. The germline CDR1 and CDR2 sequences are WNHNN and SYGVQD (reference sequence). This CDR3 contains 16 residues. After removal of 3 bases from V and 2 bases from J, the junction contained 8 bases not matched to a gene.

The rearrangement links TRBV27 to TRBJ2-2; a possible D gene is TRBD1 (5 bases). The ends were cut back, 6 bases at V and 0 bases at J, with 17 bases in the middle. Germline lookup yields CDR1 MNHEY and CDR2 SMNVEV (reference sequence). CDR3 length equals 17 residues. CDR3 amino acids: CASSFRRSGTNTGELFF. In DNA form, the CDR3 reads TGTGCCAGCAGCTTCAGAAGGTCAGGGACGAACACCGGGGAGCTGTTTTTT.

V and J are TRBV4-3 and TRBJ2-7; D not resolved. This CDR3 has 13 amino acids. The germline CDR1 and CDR2 sequences are LGHNA and YSLEER. The V and J ends lost 0 bases and 6 bases respectively, with 9 bases between them. The CDR3 DNA reads TGCGCCAGCAGCCAAGAAGGCCGTCCCGAGCAGTACTTC. Its translation: CASSQEGRPEQYF.

In the case of this clone: Other DNA sequences in this specimen translate into the identical CDR3. V gene TRBV18 combines with J gene TRBJ2-1; TRBD1 aligns across 7 bases. This CDR3 spans 15 amino acids. Looked up from germline, CDR1 is KGHSH and CDR2 is LQKENI. The V and J ends lost 2 bases and 4 bases, in that order; junction bases with no gene match: 5. The CDR3 DNA follows: TGTGCCAGCTCACCAGGTACAGGGGCATACAATGAGCAGTTCTTC. It encodes CASSPGTGAYNEQFF.

Note on this clone: The same CDR3 also results from other DNA sequences found in this sample. The V call is TRBV5-1, the J call TRBJ2-3, with no clear D. Germline V gives CDR1 SGHRS, CDR2 YFSETQ. Trimming cost V 2 bases and J 6 bases, with 4 bases left between them. This CDR3 region has 11 residues. The CDR3 sequence is CASSLEDTQYF. DNA for the CDR3: TGCGCCAGCAGCTTAGAGGATACGCAGTATTTT.

The rearrangement uses TRBV7-9 and TRBJ2-2; 8 bases map to TRBD1. CDR1 and CDR2 from the germline V gene are SEHNR and FQNEAQ (reference sequence). V dropped 4 bases and J dropped 4; count of bases not matched to a gene: 11. This CDR3 comprises 17 residues. The CDR3 sequence: CASSSPDRGLSTGELFF. The CDR3 coding sequence is TGTGCCAGCAGCTCGCCTGACAGGGGCCTAAGCACCGGGGAGCTGTTTTTT.

In DNA form, the CDR3 reads TGCGCCAGCAGCTTGTACCCTCGACAGGACGATAATGAAAAACTGTTTTTT. Translated: CASSLYPRQDDNEKLFF. The chain has TRBV5-1 and TRBJ1-4, with a weak D call TRBD1 (6 bases). This CDR3 spans 17 amino acids. CDR1 and CDR2 (germline): SGHRS, YFSETQ. The V and J ends lost 1 base and 4 bases respectively, with 17 bases between them.

The rearrangement joins TRBV11-2 to TRBJ1-5, with D hard to call. V was pared by 3 bases and J by 5 bases, with 5 bases between. The CDR3 runs 12 residues. Germline values: CDR1 SGHAT, CDR2 FQNNGV. The CDR3 DNA reads TGTGCCAGCAGCTTCCAACATCAGCCCCAGCATTTT. Amino acid sequence: CASSFQHQPQHF.

This clone was recorded once. J is TRBJ2-6 and V is TRBV28; tentative D call: TRBD1 (5 bases). V lost 6 bases and J lost 0, with 9 bases in between. CDR3 size: 15 residues. Germline CDR1 and CDR2: MDHEN and SYDVKM. In DNA form, the CDR3 reads TGTGCCAGCAGCAAAGGGGTCTCTGGGGCCAACGTCCTGACTTTC. This sequence encodes CASSKGVSGANVLTF. The whole variable domain, filled in from reference TRBV28 and TRBJ2-6, reads DVKVTQSSRYLVKRTGEKVFLECVQDMDHENMFWYRQDPGLGLRLIYFSYDVKMKEKGDIPEGYSVSREKKERFSLILESASTNQTSMYLCASSKGVSGANVLTFGAGSRLTVL.

In nucleotides, the CDR3 is TGTGCCATCAGAGGGACAGAAAATGGCTACACCTTC. Its translation: CAIRGTENGYTF. J is TRBJ1-2 and V is TRBV10-3, with TRBD1 identical over 7 bases. CDR3 length: 12 residues. The ends lost 6 bases at V and 6 bases at J; junction bases unmatched: 4. CDR1 and CDR2 (germline): ENHRY, SYGVKD.

The chain recombines TRBV23-1 with TRBJ2-1, with 10 bases matching TRBD2. TRBV23-1 falls under the ORF class, with uncertain function. The CDR3 is 18 residues long. V lost 3 bases and J lost 8; bases outside the gene matches: 16. The CDR3 coding sequence is TGCGCCAGCAGTCAGTTGTATCTAGCGGGAGAAGGTGGGGATGAGCAGTTCTTC. Its translation: CASSQLYLAGEGGDEQFF.

V usage is TRBV5-1 and J usage is TRBJ1-4, with D hard to call. The V gene's germline CDR1 is SGHRS and CDR2 YFSETQ. Trimming pared 0 bases from V and 7 bases from J, leaving 13 bases between. There are 15 residues in the CDR3. The CDR3 protein is CASSLEGFRSEKLFF. CDR3 DNA sequence: TGCGCCAGCAGCTTGGAGGGTTTCAGGAGTGAAAAACTGTTTTTT.

This clone came up once. The genes are TRBV28 and TRBJ1-1; D call uncertain. Between the trimmed V and J ends, which lost 6 bases and 1 base, there was a span of 12 bases. The CDR3 totals 14 residues. Germline CDR1 reads MDHEN; CDR2 reads SYDVKM. CDR3 nucleotide sequence: TGTGCCAGCAGATGGACTCGGGGGAACACTGAAGCTTTCTTT. It is translated as CASRWTRGNTEAFF.

CDR3 amino acids: CSVVLVNEQFF. The CDR3 nucleotides read TGCAGCGTTGTCCTAGTCAATGAGCAGTTCTTC. The chain links TRBV29-1 to TRBJ2-1; no firm D call. The length of the CDR3 is 11 residues. V was trimmed by 4 bases and J by 6 bases, leaving 7 bases between them. Per the germline V gene, CDR1 is SQVTM and CDR2 is ANQGSEA.

The V gene is TRBV5-6, the J gene TRBJ2-1; possible D gene TRBD2, 5 bases. Trimming stripped 4 bases from V and 9 bases from J, with 11 bases between. CDR1 is SGHDT and CDR2 is YYEEEE in the germline V gene. The CDR3 spans 12 residues. The CDR3 loop is CASSRIRGEQFF. As DNA, the CDR3 is TGTGCCAGCAGCCGCATACGGGGTGAGCAGTTCTTC.

The CDR3 spells CASSPLRSEPNYGYTF. The DNA for the CDR3 is TGTGCCAGCTCACCACTCAGATCTGAGCCGAACTATGGCTACACCTTC. The chain recombines TRBV18 with TRBJ1-2; D remains ambiguous. This CDR3 is built from 16 residues. The germline V gene encodes CDR1 KGHSH and CDR2 LQKENI. The V and J ends lost 1 base and 2 bases respectively, with 14 bases between them. Full variable domain (outside the CDR3, taken from reference TRBV18 and TRBJ1-2): NAGVMQNPRHLVRRRGQEARLRCSPMKGHSHVYWYRQLPEEGLKFMVYLQKENIIDESGMPKERFSAEFPKEGPSILRIQQVVRGDSAAYFCASSPLRSEPNYGYTFGSGTRLTVV.

CDR3 loop: CASSMTGDTEAFF. The CDR3 DNA reads as TGTGCCAGCAGCATGACAGGCGACACTGAAGCTTTCTTT. V gene TRBV11-2 combines with J gene TRBJ1-1; D is possibly TRBD1 (6 bases). The CDR3 consists of 13 residues. Trimming shortened V by 5 bases and J by 3 bases, and 10 bases separated the two germline ends. Germline V CDR1 and CDR2: SGHAT, FQNNGV. Based on the CDR3 plus reference TRBV11-2 and TRBJ1-1, the full variable domain is EAGVAQSPRYKIIEKRQSVAFWCNPISGHATLYWYQQILGQGPKLLIQFQNNGVVDDSQLPKDRFSAERLKGVDSTLKIQPAKLEDSAVYLCASSMTGDTEAFFGQGTRLTVV.

The chain recombines TRBV11-2 with TRBJ1-5, with D possibly being TRBD1 (5 bases). The CDR3 is 15 residues long. Germline loops: CDR1 SGHAT, CDR2 FQNNGV. Deletions cut 5 bases from V and 2 bases from J, with 13 bases between. CDR3 in amino acids: CASSLGVQGNQPQHF. The CDR3 DNA sequence: TGTGCCAGCAGCCTAGGGGTCCAGGGCAATCAGCCCCAGCATTTT.

This chain joins TRBV20-1 and TRBJ2-7, with D unresolved. In germline, CDR1 is DFQATT, CDR2 SNEGSKA (reference sequence). The CDR3 consists of 11 residues. The V end lost 2 bases, the J end lost 6 bases, and 8 bases lay between the germline ends. CDR3 region: CSARPLLEQYF. CDR3 in DNA: TGCAGTGCTAGACCCCTCCTCGAGCAGTACTTC.

The chain links TRBV5-1 to TRBJ2-1, with 7 bases fitting TRBD1. Germline values: CDR1 SGHRS, CDR2 YFSETQ. The CDR3 covers 18 residues. After removal of 4 bases from V and 4 bases from J, the junction contained 17 bases not matched to a gene. The CDR3 here is CASSVGLGTVEVYNEQFF. The CDR3 region has the DNA TGCGCCAGCAGCGTGGGCCTCGGGACAGTCGAGGTTTACAATGAGCAGTTCTTC.

The CDR3, as DNA: TGTGCCAGCGCCGAGACAGCCAACGACGAGCAGTACTTC. It is translated as CASAETANDEQYF. The chain carries TRBV7-8 and TRBJ2-7; possible D gene TRBD1, 5 bases. This CDR3 comprises 13 residues. Looked up from germline, CDR1 is SGHVS and CDR2 is FQNEAQ. The V end was cut by 8 bases, the J end by 5 bases, with 16 bases between.

The chain combines TRBV7-2 with TRBJ1-2, with D tentatively TRBD1 (5 bases). Germline V lookup: CDR1 SGHTA, CDR2 FQGNSA. Trimming stripped 5 bases from V and 0 bases from J, with 16 bases between. The CDR3 has 16 amino acids. CDR3 region: CASSLSPQAANYGYTF. In nucleotides, the CDR3 is TGTGCCAGCAGCCTCTCCCCACAGGCCGCTAACTATGGCTACACCTTC.